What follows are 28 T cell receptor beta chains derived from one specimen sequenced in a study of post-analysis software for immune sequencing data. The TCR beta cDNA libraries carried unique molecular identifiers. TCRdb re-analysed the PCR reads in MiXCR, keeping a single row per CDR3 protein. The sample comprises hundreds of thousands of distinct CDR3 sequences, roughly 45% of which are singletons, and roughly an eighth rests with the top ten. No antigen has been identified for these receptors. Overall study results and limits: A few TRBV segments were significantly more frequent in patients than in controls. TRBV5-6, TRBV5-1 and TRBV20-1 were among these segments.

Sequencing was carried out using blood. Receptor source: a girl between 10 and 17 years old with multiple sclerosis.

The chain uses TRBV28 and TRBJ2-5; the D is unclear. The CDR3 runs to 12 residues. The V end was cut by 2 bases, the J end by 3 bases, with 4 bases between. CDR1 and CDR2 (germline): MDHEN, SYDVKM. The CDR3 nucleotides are TGTGCCAGCAGTTTAGTTAAAGAGACCCAGTACTTC. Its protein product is CASSLVKETQYF.

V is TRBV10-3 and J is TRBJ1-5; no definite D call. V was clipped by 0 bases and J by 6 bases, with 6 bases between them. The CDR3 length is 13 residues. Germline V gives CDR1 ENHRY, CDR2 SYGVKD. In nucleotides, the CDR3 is TGTGCCATCAGTGAGTCGCGCGGTCAGCCCCAGCATTTT. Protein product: CAISESRGQPQHF.

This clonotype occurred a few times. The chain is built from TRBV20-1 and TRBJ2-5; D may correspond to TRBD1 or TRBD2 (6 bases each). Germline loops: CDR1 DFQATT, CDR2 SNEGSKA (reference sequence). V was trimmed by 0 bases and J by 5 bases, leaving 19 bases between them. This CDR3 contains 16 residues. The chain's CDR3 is CSARDLSPQGRETQYF. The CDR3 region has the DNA TGCAGTGCTAGAGATTTGAGCCCCCAGGGGAGGGAGACCCAGTACTTC.

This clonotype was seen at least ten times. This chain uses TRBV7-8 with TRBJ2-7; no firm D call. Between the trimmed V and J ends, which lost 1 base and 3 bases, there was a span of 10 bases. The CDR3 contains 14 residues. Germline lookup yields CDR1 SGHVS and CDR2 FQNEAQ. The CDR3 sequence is CASSLDGGRYEQYF. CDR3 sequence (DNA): TGTGCCAGCAGCTTAGATGGCGGTCGCTACGAGCAGTACTTC.

CDR3 sequence reads: CASSPGLATGELFF. Written as DNA, the CDR3 is TGTGCCAGCAGCCCTGGACTAGCCACCGGGGAGCTGTTTTTT. The chain uses TRBV7-2 and TRBJ2-2, with 8 positions matching TRBD2. Germline V lookup: CDR1 SGHTA, CDR2 FQGNSA. V lost 5 bases, J lost 4 bases, and 3 bases stayed unmatched. There are 14 residues in the CDR3.

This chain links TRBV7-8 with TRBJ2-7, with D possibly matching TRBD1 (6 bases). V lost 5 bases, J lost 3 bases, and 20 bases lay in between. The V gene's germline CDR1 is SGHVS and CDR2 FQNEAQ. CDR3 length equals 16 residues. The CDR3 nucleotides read TGTGCCAGCAGCGCCCCGGACAGCTTCTTTAGCTACGAGCAGTACTTC. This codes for CASSAPDSFFSYEQYF.

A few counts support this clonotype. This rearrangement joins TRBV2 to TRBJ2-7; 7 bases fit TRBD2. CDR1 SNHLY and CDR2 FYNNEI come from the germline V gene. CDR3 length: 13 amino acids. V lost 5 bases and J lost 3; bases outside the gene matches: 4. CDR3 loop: CASSQERDYEQYF. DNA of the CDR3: TGTGCCAGCAGTCAGGAGCGGGACTACGAGCAGTACTTC. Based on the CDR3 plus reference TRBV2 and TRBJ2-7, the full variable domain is EPEVTQTPSHQVTQMGQEVILRCVPISNHLYFYWYRQILGQKVEFLVSFYNNEISEKSEIFDDQFSVERPDGSNFTLKIRSTKLEDSAMYFCASSQERDYEQYFGPGTRLTVT.

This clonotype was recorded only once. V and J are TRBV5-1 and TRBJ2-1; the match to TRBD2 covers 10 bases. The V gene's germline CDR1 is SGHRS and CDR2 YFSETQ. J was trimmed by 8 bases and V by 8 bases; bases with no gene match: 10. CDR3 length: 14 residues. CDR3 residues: CASSSGRALDEQFF. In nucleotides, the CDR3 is TGCGCCAGTTCAAGCGGGAGGGCCCTCGATGAGCAGTTCTTC.

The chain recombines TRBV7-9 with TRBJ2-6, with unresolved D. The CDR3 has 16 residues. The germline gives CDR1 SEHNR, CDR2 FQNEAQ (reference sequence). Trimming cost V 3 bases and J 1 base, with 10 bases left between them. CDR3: CASSLGFISGANVLTF. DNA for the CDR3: TGTGCCAGCAGCTTGGGTTTTATATCTGGGGCCAACGTCCTGACTTTC.

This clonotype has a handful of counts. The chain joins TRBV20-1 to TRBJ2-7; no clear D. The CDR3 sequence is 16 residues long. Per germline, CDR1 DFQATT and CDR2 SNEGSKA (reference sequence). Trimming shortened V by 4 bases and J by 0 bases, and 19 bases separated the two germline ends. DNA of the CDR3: TGCAGTGCTATCCTGGCCTCAAGTGAGATCTCCTACGAGCAGTACTTC. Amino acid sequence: CSAILASSEISYEQYF.

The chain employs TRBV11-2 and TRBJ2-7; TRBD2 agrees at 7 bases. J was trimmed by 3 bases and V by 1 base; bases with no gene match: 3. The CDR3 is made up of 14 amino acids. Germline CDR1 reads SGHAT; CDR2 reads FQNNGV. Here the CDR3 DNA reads TGTGCCAGCAGCTTAGCCGCTAGCGGCTACGAGCAGTACTTC. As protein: CASSLAASGYEQYF.

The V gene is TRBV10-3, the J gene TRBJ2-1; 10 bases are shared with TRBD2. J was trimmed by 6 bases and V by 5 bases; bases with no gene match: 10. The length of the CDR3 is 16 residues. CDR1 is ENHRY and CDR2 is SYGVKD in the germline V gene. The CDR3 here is CAISSSGRKGPNEQFF. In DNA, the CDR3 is TGTGCCATCAGTTCTAGCGGGAGAAAGGGCCCCAATGAGCAGTTCTTC.

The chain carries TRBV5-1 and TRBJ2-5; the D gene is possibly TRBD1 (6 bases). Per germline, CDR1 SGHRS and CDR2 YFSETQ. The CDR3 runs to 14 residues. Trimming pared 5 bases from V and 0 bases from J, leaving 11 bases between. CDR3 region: CASSIAGDQETQYF. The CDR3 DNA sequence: TGCGCCAGCAGTATCGCAGGGGACCAAGAGACCCAGTACTTC.

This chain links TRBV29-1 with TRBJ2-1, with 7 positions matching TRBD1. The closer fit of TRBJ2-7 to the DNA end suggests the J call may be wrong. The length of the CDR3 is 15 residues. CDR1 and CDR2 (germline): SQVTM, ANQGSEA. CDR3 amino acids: CSVEDRDSSYNEQYF. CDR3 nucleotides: TGCAGCGTTGAAGATCGGGACAGCTCCTACAATGAGCAGTACTTC.

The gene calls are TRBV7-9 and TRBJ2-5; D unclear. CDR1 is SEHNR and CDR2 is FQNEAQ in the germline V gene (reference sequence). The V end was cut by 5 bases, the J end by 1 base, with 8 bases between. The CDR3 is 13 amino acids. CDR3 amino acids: CASSPFFQETQYF. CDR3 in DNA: TGTGCCAGCAGCCCCTTCTTCCAAGAGACCCAGTACTTC. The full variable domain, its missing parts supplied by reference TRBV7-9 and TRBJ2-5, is DTGVSQNPRHKITKRGQNVTFRCDPISEHNRLYWYRQTLGQGPEFLTYFQNEAQLEKSRLLSDRFSAERPKGSFSTLEIQRTEQGDSAMYLCASSPFFQETQYFGPGTRLLVL.

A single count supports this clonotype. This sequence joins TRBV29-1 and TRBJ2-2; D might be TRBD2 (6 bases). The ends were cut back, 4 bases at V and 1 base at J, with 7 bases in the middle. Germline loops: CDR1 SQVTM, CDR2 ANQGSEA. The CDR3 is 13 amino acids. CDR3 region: CSVGDLNTGELFF. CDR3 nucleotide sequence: TGCAGCGTTGGGGACTTGAACACCGGGGAGCTGTTTTTT.

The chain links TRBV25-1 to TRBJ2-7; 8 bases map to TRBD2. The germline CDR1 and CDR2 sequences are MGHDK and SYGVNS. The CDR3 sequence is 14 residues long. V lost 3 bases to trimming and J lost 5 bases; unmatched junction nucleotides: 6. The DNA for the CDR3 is TGTGCCAGCAGTGAGCAAGCGGGAGATCACGAGCAGTACTTC. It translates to CASSEQAGDHEQYF.

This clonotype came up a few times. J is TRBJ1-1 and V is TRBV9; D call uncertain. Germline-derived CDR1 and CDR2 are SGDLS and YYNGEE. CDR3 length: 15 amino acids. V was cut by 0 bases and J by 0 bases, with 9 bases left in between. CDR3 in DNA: TGTGCCAGCAGCGTAGTGGGTCGTGTGAACACTGAAGCTTTCTTT. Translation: CASSVVGRVNTEAFF.

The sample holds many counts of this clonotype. CDR3 nucleotide sequence: TGTGCCAGCAGCGTCGGGTGGGGGAAGGCCAAAAACATTCAGTACTTC. Protein product: CASSVGWGKAKNIQYF. The chain links TRBV6-5 to TRBJ2-4; D may be TRBD1 or TRBD2 (5 bases each). This CDR3 spans 16 amino acids. V gave up 6 bases and J gave up 1 base, with 16 bases separating them. Germline values: CDR1 MNHEY, CDR2 SVGAGI.

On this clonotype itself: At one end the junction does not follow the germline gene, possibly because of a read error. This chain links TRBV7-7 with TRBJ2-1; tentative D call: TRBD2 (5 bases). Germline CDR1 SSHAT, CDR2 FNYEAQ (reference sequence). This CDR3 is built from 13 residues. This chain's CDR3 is CASSLTTRGEQFF. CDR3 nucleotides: TGTGCTAGCAGCTTAACCACCCGGGGTGAGCAGTTCTTC.

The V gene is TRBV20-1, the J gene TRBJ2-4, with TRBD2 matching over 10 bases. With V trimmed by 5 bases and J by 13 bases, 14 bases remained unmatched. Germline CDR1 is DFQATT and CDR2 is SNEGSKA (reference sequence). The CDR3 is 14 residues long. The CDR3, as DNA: TGCAGTGCTGGCAAGAGCGGGAGGGCCTTTGAGCAGTACTTC. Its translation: CSAGKSGRAFEQYF.

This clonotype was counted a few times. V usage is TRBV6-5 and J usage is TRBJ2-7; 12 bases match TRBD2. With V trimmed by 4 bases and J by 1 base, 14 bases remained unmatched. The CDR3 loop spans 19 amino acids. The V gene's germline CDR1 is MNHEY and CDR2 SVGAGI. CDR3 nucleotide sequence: TGTGCCAGCAGTTCCCCCGGGACTAGCGGGTTTAAACGTTCCTACGAGCAGTACTTC. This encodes CASSSPGTSGFKRSYEQYF.

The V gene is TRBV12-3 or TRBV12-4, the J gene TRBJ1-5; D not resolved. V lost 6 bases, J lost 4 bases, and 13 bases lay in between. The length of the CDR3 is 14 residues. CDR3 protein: CASRVNGRNQPQHF. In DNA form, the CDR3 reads TGTGCCAGCAGGGTAAACGGACGGAATCAGCCCCAGCATTTT.

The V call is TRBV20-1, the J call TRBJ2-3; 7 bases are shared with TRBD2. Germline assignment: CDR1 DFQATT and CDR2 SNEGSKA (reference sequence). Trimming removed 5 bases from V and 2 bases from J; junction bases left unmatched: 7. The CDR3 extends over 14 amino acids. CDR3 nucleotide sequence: TGCAGTGCTGGTGGGCTAGCGGACACAGATACGCAGTATTTT. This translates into CSAGGLADTDTQYF.

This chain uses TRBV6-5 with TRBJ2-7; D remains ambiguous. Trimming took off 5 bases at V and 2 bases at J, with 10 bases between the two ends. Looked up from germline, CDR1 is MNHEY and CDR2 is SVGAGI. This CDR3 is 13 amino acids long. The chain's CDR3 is CASSTPEAYEQYF. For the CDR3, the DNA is TGTGCCAGCAGTACCCCGGAAGCCTACGAGCAGTACTTC.

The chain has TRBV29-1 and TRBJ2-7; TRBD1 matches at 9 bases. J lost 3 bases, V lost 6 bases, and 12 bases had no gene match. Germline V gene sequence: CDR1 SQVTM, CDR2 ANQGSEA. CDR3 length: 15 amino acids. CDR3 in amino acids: CSVLTVDRGGYEQYF. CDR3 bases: TGCAGCGTCCTAACCGTGGACAGGGGTGGCTACGAGCAGTACTTC.

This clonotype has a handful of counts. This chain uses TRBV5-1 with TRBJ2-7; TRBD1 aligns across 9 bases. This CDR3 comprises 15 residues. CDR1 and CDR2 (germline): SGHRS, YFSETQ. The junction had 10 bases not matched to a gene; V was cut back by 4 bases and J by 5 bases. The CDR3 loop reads CASSVSGTGINEQYF. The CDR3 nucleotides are TGCGCCAGCAGCGTCTCCGGGACAGGGATCAACGAGCAGTACTTC.

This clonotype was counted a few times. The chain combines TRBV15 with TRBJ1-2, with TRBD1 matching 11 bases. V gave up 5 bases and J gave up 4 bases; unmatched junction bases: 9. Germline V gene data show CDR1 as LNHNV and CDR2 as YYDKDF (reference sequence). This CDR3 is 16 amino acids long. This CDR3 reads CATSGPDRGLIYGYTF. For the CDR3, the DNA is TGTGCCACCAGCGGACCGGACAGGGGGCTTATCTATGGCTACACCTTC.